Listed below are T cell receptor beta chains from one sample, sequenced in a study of T cell responses to AZD1222 COVID-19 vaccine. Sequencing used immunoSEQ multiplex PCR; TCRdb keeps in-frame clones, though not all of them. Seen here are more than 150,000 clones, about nine tenths observed once, and the top ten hold under 7.5%. Sequences were derived from peripheral blood, sampled on day 0 of AZD1222 vaccination. The receptors derive from an adult in good health. The CDR3 runs from the conserved cysteine through the conserved F or W. The order of the fields is J gene, clone size, D gene, V gene, CDR3 DNA, CDR3 protein. The D gene is left open where the match is weak. Part of the rows lack a size; the others show once, few, many or a class for expanded clones.

TRBJ2-4 NA NA TRBV27 TGTGCCAGCAGCCACTTGGGACTTCCCCAGCTAGCCAAAAACATTCAGTACTTC CASSHLGLPQLAKNIQYF
TRBJ1-2 NA NA TRBV27 TGTGCCAGCAGAAAAGGCGGCGTAGGGGAAACCTATGGCTACACCTTC CASRKGGVGETYGYTF
TRBJ2-2 NA NA TRBV27 TGTGCCAGCAGTTTATTAGGGACATTGAACACCGGGGAGCTGTTTTTT CASSLLGTLNTGELFF
TRBJ1-2 NA NA TRBV24-1 TGTGCCACCTACGACAGCCGCTATGGCTACACCTTC CATYDSRYGYTF
TRBJ1-2 NA TRBD1 TRBV14 TGTGCCAGCAGCCGACCTACAGGGGAAACGGCGGGAACAGGCTACACCTTC CASSRPTGETAGTGYTF
TRBJ1-3 NA TRBD1 TRBV6-1 TGTGCCAGCAGTGAAGGGACAGGGGGTGCGTCTGGAAACACCATATATTTT CASSEGTGGASGNTIYF
TRBJ1-2 NA TRBD1 TRBV6-6 TGTGCCAGCGAGGGGACAGGGGGTTTAGCTAACTATGGCTACACCTTC CASEGTGGLANYGYTF
TRBJ2-7 NA TRBD2 TRBV30 TGTGCCTGGAGTGTGGGAGGGACTTGGAGCGAGCAGTACTTC CAWSVGGTWSEQYF
TRBJ2-3 NA NA TRBV5-1 TGCGCCAGCAGCCCGGGGGGCCGGCGCACAGATACGCAGTATTTT CASSPGGRRTDTQYF
TRBJ1-2 NA TRBD1 TRBV5-1 TGCGCCAGCAGCTTGGAGACAGGGGGCAATGGCTACACCTTC CASSLETGGNGYTF
TRBJ2-1 NA TRBD1 TRBV9 TGTGCCAGCAGCGGAGGACAGGGTGGACGGGGTGAGCAGTTCTTC CASSGGQGGRGEQFF
TRBJ2-7 few NA TRBV6-5 TGTGCCAGCAGTCTTATTTGGGACACTGCTTTAGAGCAGTACTTC CASSLIWDTALEQYF
TRBJ2-3 NA TRBD2 TRBV19 TGTGCCAGCAGTATGAGGACTAGCGGGAGGGCCCGGAGCACAGATACGCAGTATTTT CASSMRTSGRARSTDTQYF
TRBJ1-2 NA NA TRBV3-1/TRBV3-2 TGTGCCAGCAGTCCAAGAGATAGCTATGGCTACACCTTC CASSPRDSYGYTF
TRBJ2-6 few NA TRBV29-1 TGCAGCGTTTTGGGGTCTGGGGCCAACGTCCTGACTTTC CSVLGSGANVLTF
TRBJ1-1 NA NA TRBV6-5 TGTGCCAGCGTAGCCCAGGGGAACACTGAAGCTTTCTTT CASVAQGNTEAFF
TRBJ2-7 NA NA TRBV19 TGTGCCAGTAGTATGGAGGGTTACGAGCAGTACTTC CASSMEGYEQYF
TRBJ2-2 NA NA TRBV5-1 TGCGCCAGCAGCTTGGCCGGGACCCCTAACACCGGGGAGCTGTTTTTT CASSLAGTPNTGELFF
TRBJ1-5 few TRBD1 TRBV28 TGTGCCAGCAGACGGACAGGGGGGGTCTTGTATAGCAATCAGCCCCAGCATTTT CASRRTGGVLYSNQPQHF
TRBJ2-1 NA TRBD2 TRBV19 TGTGCCAGTAGGCCCTGGCTAGCGGGAGGAGGAGGTGAGCAGTTCTTC CASRPWLAGGGGEQFF
TRBJ2-6 once NA TRBV6-4 TGTGCCAGCAAAGGGACCTCTGGGGCCAACGTCCTGACTTTC CASKGTSGANVLTF